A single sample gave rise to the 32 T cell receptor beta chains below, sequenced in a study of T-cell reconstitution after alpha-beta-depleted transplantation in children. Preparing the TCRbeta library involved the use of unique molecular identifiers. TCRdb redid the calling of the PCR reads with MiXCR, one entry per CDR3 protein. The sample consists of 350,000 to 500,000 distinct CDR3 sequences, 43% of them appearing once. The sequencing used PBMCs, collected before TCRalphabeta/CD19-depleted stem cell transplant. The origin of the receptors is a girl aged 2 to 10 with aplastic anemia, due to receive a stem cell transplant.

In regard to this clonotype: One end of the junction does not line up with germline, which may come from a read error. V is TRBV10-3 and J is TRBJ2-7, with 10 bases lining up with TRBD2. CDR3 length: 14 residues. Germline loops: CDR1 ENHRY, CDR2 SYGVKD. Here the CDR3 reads CAISGASGGYEHYF. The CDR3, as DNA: TGTGCCATCAGTGGAGCTAGCGGGGGTTACGAGCATTACTTC.

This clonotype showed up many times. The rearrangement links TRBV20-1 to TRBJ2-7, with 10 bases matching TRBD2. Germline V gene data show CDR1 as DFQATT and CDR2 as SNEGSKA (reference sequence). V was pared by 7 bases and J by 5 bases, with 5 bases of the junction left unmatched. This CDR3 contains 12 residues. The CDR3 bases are TGCAGTGGGGCTAGCGGGAGCCACGAGCAGTACTTC. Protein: CSGASGSHEQYF.

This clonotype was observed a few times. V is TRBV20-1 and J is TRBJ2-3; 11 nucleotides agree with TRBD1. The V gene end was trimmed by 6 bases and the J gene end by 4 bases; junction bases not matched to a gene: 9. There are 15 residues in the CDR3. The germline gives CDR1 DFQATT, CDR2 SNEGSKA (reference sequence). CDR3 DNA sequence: TGCAGTGCGCGGGGACAGGGGGGCGTCTCAGATACGCAGTATTTT. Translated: CSARGQGGVSDTQYF.

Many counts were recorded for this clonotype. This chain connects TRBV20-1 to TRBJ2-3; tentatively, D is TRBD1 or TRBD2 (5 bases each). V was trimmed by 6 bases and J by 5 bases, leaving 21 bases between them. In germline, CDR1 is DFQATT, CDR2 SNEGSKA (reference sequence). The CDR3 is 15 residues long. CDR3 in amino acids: CSAPSPGTAVDTQYF. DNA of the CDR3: TGCAGTGCACCGTCCCCCGGGACCGCAGTAGATACGCAGTATTTT.

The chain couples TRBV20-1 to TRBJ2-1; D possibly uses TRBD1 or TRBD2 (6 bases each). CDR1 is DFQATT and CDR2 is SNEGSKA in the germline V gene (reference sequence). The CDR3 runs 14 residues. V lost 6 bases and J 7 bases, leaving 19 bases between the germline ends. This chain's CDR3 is CSAGGRGEINEQFF. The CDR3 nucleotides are TGCAGTGCCGGAGGAAGGGGGGAAATAAATGAGCAGTTCTTC.

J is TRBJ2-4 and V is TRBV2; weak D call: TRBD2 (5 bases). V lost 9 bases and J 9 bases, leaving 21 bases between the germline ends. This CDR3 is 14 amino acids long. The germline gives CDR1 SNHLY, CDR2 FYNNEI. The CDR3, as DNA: TGTGCCAGTCTCTTGCGCATCCAGGCGGGCATTCAGTACTTC. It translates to CASLLRIQAGIQYF.

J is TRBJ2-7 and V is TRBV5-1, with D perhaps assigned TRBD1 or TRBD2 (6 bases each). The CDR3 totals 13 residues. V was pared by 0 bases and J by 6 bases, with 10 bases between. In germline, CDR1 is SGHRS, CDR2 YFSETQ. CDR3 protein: CASSLEGGLEQYF. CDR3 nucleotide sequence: TGCGCCAGCAGCTTGGAGGGGGGTCTCGAGCAGTACTTC.

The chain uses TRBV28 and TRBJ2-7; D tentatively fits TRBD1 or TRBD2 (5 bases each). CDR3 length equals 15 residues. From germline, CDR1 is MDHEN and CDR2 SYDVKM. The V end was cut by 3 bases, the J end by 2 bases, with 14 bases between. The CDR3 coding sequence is TGTGCCAGCAGTTTGGGGACGGGGCCCGCCTACGAGCAGTACTTC. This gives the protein CASSLGTGPAYEQYF.

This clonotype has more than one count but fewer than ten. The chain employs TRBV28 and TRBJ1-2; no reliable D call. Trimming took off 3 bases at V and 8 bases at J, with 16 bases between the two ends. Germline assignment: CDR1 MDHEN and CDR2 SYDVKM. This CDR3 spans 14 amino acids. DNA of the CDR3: TGTGCCAGCAGTTTCGATGTGGGAGCGGCAGGCTACACCTTC. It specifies CASSFDVGAAGYTF.

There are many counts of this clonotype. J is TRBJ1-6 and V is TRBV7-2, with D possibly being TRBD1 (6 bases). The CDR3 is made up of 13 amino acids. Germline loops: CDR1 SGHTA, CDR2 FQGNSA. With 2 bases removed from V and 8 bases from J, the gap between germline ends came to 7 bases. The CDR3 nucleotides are TGTGCCAGCAGCTTAAACAGGGATTCACCCCTCCACTTT. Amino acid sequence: CASSLNRDSPLHF.

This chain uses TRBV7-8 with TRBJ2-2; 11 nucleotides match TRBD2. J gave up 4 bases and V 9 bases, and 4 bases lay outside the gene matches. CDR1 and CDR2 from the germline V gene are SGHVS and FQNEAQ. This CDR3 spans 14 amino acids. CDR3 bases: TGTGCCAGTAAGACTAGCGGGATCACCGGGGAGCTGTTTTTT. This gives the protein CASKTSGITGELFF. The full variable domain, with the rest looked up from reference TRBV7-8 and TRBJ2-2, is GAGVSQSPRYKVAKRGQDVALRCDPISGHVSLFWYQQALGQGPEFLTYFQNEAQLDKSGLPSDRFFAERPEGSVSTLKIQRTQQEDSAVYLCASKTSGITGELFFGEGSRLTVL.

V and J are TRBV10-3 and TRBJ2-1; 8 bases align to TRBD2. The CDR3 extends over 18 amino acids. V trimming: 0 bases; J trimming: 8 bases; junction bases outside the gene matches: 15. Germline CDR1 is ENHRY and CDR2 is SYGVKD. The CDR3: CAISESYISGAKGDEQFF. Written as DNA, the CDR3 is TGTGCCATCAGTGAGTCTTACATTAGCGGGGCTAAAGGCGATGAGCAGTTCTTC.

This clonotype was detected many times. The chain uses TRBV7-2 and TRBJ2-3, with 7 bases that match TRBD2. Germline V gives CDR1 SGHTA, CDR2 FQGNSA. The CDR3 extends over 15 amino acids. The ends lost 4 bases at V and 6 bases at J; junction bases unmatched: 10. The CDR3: CASSSEAGPWDTQYF. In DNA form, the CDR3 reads TGTGCCAGCAGCTCAGAAGCGGGACCGTGGGATACGCAGTATTTT.

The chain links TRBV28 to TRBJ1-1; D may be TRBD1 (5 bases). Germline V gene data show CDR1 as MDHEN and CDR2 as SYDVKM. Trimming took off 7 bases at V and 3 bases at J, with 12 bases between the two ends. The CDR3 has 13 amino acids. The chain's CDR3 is CASTPRTYTEAFF. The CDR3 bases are TGTGCCAGCACCCCTAGGACATACACTGAAGCTTTCTTT.

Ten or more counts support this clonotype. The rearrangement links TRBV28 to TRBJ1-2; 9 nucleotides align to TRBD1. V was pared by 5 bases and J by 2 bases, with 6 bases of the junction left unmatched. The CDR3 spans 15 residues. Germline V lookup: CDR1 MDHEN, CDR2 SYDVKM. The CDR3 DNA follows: TGTGCCAGCAGTACCCTAGGACAGGGGAACTATGGCTACACCTTC. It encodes CASSTLGQGNYGYTF.

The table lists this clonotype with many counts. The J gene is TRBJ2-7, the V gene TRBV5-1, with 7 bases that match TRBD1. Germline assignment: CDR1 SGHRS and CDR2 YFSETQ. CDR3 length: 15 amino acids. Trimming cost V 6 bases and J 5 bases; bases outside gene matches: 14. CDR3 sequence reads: CASKGAAGDNHEQYF. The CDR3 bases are TGCGCCAGCAAGGGGGCGGCAGGGGACAATCACGAGCAGTACTTC.

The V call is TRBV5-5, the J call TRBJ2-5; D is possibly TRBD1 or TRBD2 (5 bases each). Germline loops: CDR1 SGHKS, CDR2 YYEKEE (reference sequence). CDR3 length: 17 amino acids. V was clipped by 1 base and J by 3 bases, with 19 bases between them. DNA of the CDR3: TGTGCCAGCAGCTTGAGCCCCCGGGGCAGAACCGAAGAGACCCAGTACTTC. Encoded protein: CASSLSPRGRTEETQYF.

CDR3 bases: TGTGCCAGCAGGCAACAGGGGGCCTTGAACTATGGCTACACCTTC. This sequence encodes CASRQQGALNYGYTF. V is TRBV6-1 and J is TRBJ1-2; 9 nucleotides agree with TRBD1. CDR1 MNHNS and CDR2 SASEGT come from the germline V gene. Trimming removed 6 bases from V and 2 bases from J; junction bases left unmatched: 7. This CDR3 spans 15 amino acids.

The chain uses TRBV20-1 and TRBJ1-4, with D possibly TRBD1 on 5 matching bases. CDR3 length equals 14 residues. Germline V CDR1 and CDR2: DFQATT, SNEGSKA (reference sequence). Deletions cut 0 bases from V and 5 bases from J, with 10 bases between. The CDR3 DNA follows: TGCAGTGCTAGAGATCCCAGGGCCAATGAAAAACTGTTTTTT. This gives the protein CSARDPRANEKLFF.

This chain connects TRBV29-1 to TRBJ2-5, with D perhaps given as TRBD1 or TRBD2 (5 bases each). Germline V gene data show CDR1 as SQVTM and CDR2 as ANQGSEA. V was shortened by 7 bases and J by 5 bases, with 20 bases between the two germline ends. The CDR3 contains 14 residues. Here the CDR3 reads CSDIRDDSSETQYF. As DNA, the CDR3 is TGCAGCGATATCCGGGACGACTCATCGGAGACCCAGTACTTC.

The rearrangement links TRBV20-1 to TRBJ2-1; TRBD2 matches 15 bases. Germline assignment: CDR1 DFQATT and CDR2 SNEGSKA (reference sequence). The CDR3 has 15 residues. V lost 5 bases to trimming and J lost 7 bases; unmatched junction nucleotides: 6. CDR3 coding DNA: TGCAGTGCTCTCTCCGGGACTAGCGGGAGGAATGAGCAGTTCTTC. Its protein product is CSALSGTSGRNEQFF.

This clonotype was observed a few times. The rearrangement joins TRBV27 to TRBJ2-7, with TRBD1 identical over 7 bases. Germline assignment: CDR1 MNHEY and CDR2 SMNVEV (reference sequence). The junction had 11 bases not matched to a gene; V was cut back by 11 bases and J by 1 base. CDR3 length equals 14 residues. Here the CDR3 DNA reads TGTGCCGGAAACCGGGACAGTTATTCCTACGAGCAGTACTTC. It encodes CAGNRDSYSYEQYF.

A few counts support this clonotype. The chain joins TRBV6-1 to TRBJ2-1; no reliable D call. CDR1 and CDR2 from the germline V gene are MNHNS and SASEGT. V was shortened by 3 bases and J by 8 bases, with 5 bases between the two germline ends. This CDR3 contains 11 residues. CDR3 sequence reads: CASSEQDEQFF. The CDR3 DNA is TGTGCCAGCAGTGAGCAAGATGAGCAGTTCTTC.

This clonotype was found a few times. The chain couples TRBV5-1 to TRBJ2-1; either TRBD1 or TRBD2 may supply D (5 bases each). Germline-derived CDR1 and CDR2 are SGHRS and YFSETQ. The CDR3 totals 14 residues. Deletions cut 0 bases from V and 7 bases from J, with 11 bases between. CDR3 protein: CASSLVSWGNEQFF. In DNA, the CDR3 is TGCGCCAGCAGCTTGGTGTCCTGGGGGAATGAGCAGTTCTTC.

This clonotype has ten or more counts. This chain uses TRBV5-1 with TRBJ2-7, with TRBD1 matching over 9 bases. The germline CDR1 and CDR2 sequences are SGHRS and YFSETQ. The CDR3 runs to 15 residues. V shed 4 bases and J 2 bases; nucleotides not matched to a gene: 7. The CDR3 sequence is CASSQQGARAYEQYF. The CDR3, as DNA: TGCGCCAGCAGCCAACAGGGGGCTAGGGCCTACGAGCAGTACTTC.

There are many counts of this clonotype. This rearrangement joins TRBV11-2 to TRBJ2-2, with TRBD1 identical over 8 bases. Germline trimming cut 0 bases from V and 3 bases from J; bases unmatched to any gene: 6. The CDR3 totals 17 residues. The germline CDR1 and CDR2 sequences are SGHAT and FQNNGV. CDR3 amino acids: CASSLDAGGWDTGELFF. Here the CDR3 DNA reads TGTGCCAGCAGCTTAGATGCAGGGGGCTGGGACACCGGGGAGCTGTTTTTT.

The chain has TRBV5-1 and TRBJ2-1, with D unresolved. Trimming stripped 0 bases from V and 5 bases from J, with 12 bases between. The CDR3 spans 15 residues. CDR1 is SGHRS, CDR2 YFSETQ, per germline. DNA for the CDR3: TGCGCCAGCAGCTTGGTCTGGGATGGTCACAATGAGCAGTTCTTC. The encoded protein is CASSLVWDGHNEQFF.

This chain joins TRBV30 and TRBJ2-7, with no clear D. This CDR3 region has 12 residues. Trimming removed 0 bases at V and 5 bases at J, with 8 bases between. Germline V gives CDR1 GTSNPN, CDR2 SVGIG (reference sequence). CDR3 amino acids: CAWSVGYDEQYF. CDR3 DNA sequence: TGTGCCTGGAGTGTAGGGTATGACGAGCAGTACTTC.

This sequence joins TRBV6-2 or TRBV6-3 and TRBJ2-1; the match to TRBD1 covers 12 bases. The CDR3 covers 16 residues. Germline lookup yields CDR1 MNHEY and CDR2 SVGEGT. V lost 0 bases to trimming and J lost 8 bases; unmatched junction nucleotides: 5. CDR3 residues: CASSYSLGQGADEQFF. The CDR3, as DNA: TGTGCCAGCAGTTACTCGCTGGGACAGGGGGCCGATGAGCAGTTCTTC.

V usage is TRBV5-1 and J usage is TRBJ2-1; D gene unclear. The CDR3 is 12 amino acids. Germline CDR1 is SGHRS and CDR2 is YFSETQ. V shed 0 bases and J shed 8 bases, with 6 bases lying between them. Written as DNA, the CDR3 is TGCGCCAGCAGCTTGGGGGATGATGAGCAGTTCTTC. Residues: CASSLGDDEQFF.

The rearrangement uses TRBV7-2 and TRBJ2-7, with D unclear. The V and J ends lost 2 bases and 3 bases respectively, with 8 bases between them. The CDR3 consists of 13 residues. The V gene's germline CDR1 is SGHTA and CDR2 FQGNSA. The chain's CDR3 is CASSLNDRYEQYF. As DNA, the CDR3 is TGTGCCAGCAGCTTAAACGACCGCTACGAGCAGTACTTC.

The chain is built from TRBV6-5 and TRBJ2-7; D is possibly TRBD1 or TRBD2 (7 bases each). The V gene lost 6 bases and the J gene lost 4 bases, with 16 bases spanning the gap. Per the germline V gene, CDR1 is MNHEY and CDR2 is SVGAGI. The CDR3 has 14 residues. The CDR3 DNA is TGTGCCAGCAGGGTCCGACAGGGAGGGTACGAGCAGTACTTC. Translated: CASRVRQGGYEQYF.